A selection of T cell receptor beta chains follows, all from one sample in a study of T cell responses to AZD1222 COVID-19 vaccine. The protocol was immunoSEQ multiplex PCR, while the TCRdb copy is restricted to in-frame clones and leaves out a portion. The sample includes 150,000 or so clones, 94% of them seen just once. This specimen was peripheral blood, taken 28 days after the second AZD1222 dose. All receptors derive from an adult who received the AZD1222 COVID-19 vaccine. The CDR3 runs from the conserved cysteine through the conserved F or W. The D gene is left open where the match is weak.

TRBJ2-3 TRBV12-3/TRBV12-4 - TGTGCCAGCAGTTCTCACACAGATACGCAGTATTTT CASSSHTDTQYF
TRBJ2-5 TRBV6-2/TRBV6-3 TRBD1 TGTGCCAGCAGTTACAACAGGGGAGAGACCCAGTACTTC CASSYNRGETQYF
TRBJ1-1 TRBV28 - TGTGCCAGCAGGGTGAACACTGAAGCTTTCTTT CASRVNTEAFF
TRBJ1-1 TRBV20-1 - TGCAGTGCTAAGGGGGATACTGAAGCTTTCTTT CSAKGDTEAFF
TRBJ1-5 TRBV6-2/TRBV6-3 - TGTGCCAGCAGCCCTTCACGAGGGGGGGTTGGTCAGCCCCAGCATTTT CASSPSRGGVGQPQHF
TRBJ2-7 TRBV6-5 - TGTGCCAGCAGTTTAACGGCGCCTTCCGGGGAGCAGTACTTC CASSLTAPSGEQYF
TRBJ2-7 TRBV4-1 - TGCGCCAGCAGCCAAGAACAGTTTCCCTACGAGCAGTACTTC CASSQEQFPYEQYF
TRBJ2-1 TRBV5-6 - TGTGCCAGCAGCTTTGGTTACAATGAGCAGTTCTTC CASSFGYNEQFF
TRBJ1-2 TRBV27 TRBD1 TGTGCCAGCAGCCCGGGACAGGGAAATGGCTACACCTTC CASSPGQGNGYTF
TRBJ1-4 TRBV18 - TGTGCCAGCTCACCACCCGGTGAGGAAAAACTGTTTTTT CASSPPGEEKLFF
TRBJ2-1 TRBV20-1 TRBD2 TGCAGTGCTAGTAACGGGAGGTCTAATGAGCAGTTCTTC CSASNGRSNEQFF
TRBJ2-1 TRBV7-6 TRBD2 TGTGCCAGCAGACCTGGGACTAGCCATGTAAATGAGCAGTTCTTC CASRPGTSHVNEQFF
TRBJ2-7 TRBV6-5 - TGTGCCAGCATGAGTAGGGACTTAGGACGCCACGAGCAGTACTTC CASMSRDLGRHEQYF
TRBJ1-2 TRBV20-1 - TGCAGTGCTCCCGAGGAAGGCGGCTACACCTTC CSAPEEGGYTF
TRBJ2-7 TRBV7-2 TRBD1 TGTGCCAGCAGCTTACAGGGACAGGGATCCAACGAGCAGTACTTC CASSLQGQGSNEQYF
TRBJ1-3 TRBV28 - TGTGCCAGCAGTTTATTAGGCAAGGGCTTCTCTGGAAACACCATATATTTT CASSLLGKGFSGNTIYF
TRBJ1-6 TRBV3-1/TRBV3-2 - TGTGCCAGCAGCCAAGACCTCGGGAGGGGAGGTTCACCCCTCCACTTT CASSQDLGRGGSPLHF
TRBJ1-1 TRBV30 - TGTGCCTGGAGTGTAAGGCAGTATGACACTGAAGCTTTCTTT CAWSVRQYDTEAFF
TRBJ2-7 TRBV27 - TGTGCCAGCAGTTTATACGACCCACCAAAAGCCTACGAGCAGTACTTC CASSLYDPPKAYEQYF
TRBJ1-5 TRBV28 - TGTGCCAGCACTGATGCAGGGAGCAATCAGCCCCAGCATTTT CASTDAGSNQPQHF
TRBJ2-7 TRBV9 - TGTGCCAGCAGCGTAGCGGGGAGACCCTACGAGCAGTACTTC CASSVAGRPYEQYF
TRBJ1-5 TRBV6-4 - TGTGCCAGCAGTCTGGGGCCGCAACAGCCCCAGCATTTT CASSLGPQQPQHF
TRBJ2-2 TRBV3-1/TRBV3-2 - TGTGCCAGCAGCCAAGTTAGGGACGGCACCGGGGAGCTGTTTTTT CASSQVRDGTGELFF
TRBJ2-2 TRBV7-6 - TGTGCCAGCAGCCTTAGGGTGCCTAACACCGGGGAGCTGTTTTTT CASSLRVPNTGELFF
TRBJ2-7 TRBV9 TRBD2 TGTGCCAGCAGCGTAGACGGGAGGAGGTACGAGCAGTACTTC CASSVDGRRYEQYF
TRBJ2-7 TRBV30 - TGTGCCTGGAGTCCCTCCGGATACGAGCAGTACTTC CAWSPSGYEQYF
TRBJ2-7 TRBV4-2 TRBD1 TGTGCCAGCAGTTTCGGACAGGGACGAGGCTACGAGCAGTACTTC CASSFGQGRGYEQYF
TRBJ1-1 TRBV12-5 - TGTGCTAGTGGGGCCCCTTGGGGGGTGGACACTGAAGCTTTCTTT CASGAPWGVDTEAFF
TRBJ1-1 TRBV27 TRBD1 TGTGCCAGCAGTTCCCCGGGACAGATGAACACTGAAGCTTTCTTT CASSSPGQMNTEAFF
TRBJ1-3 TRBV7-3 - TGTGCCAGCAGCTTATCCTCTGGAAACACCATATATTTT CASSLSSGNTIYF
TRBJ2-5 TRBV19 TRBD1 TGTGCCAGTAGTATAATCGACAGGGAAGAGACCCAGTACTTC CASSIIDREETQYF
TRBJ2-7 TRBV7-9 - TGTGCCAGCAGCCCCCGGGAAGGGCAGGCGGCCTACGAGCAGTACTTC CASSPREGQAAYEQYF
TRBJ2-7 TRBV6-5 - TGTGCCAGCAGTTACTCGAAGGGTTACGAGCAGTACTTC CASSYSKGYEQYF
TRBJ1-1 TRBV9 TRBD1 TGTGCCAGCAACTCGGGACAGGGTGACACTGAAGCTTTCTTT CASNSGQGDTEAFF
TRBJ1-5 TRBV19 - TGTGCCAGTAGTATAGCAGGGGGCAATCAGCCCCAGCATTTT CASSIAGGNQPQHF
TRBJ1-1 TRBV30 - TGTGCCTGGAGTGTACGGAGGGGCAGAATATTCACTGAAGCTTTCTTT CAWSVRRGRIFTEAFF
TRBJ1-3 TRBV19 - TGTGCCAGTACAGGGCAGGGATCTTCTTTCATATATTTT CASTGQGSSFIYF
TRBJ2-1 TRBV4-1 - TGCGCCAGCAGCCACAAGACAGGCCTTAGCTACAATGAGCAGTTCTTC CASSHKTGLSYNEQFF
TRBJ2-3 TRBV10-3 TRBD2 TGTGCCACCCGGTCGTCTAGCGGGAGCACAGATACGCAGTATTTT CATRSSSGSTDTQYF
TRBJ1-5 TRBV30 - TGTGCCTGGAGCACAGGCCTAAGCAATCAGCCCCAGCATTTT CAWSTGLSNQPQHF
TRBJ2-7 TRBV5-8 - TGTGCCAGCAGCACCCAGGGGTACGAGCAGTACTTC CASSTQGYEQYF
TRBJ1-5 TRBV6-5 - TGTGCCAGCAGTTACGAGGGTCCCAATCAGCCCCAGCATTTT CASSYEGPNQPQHF